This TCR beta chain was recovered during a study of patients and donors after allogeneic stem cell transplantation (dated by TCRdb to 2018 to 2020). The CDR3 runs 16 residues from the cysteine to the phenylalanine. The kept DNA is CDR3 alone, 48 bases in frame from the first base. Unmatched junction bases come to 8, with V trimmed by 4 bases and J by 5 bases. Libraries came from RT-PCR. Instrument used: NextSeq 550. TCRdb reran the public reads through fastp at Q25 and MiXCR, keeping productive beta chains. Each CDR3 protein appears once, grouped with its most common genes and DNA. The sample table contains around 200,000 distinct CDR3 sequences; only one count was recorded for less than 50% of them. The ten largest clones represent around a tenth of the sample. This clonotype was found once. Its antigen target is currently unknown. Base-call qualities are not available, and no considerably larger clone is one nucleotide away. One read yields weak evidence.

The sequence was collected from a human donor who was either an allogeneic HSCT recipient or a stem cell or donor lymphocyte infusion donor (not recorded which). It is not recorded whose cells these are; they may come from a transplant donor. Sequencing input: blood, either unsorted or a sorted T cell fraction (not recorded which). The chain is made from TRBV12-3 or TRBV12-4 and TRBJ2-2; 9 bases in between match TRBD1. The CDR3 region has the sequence CASSWAGTGNTGELFF. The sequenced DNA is TGTGCCAGCAGTTGGGCGGGGACAGGGAATACCGGGGAGCTGTTTTTT.